This is a list of T cell receptor beta chains from one sample in a study of regulatory T cells in long-lasting Graves disease. TCRdb re-derived calls from the multiplex PCR reads in MiXCR, one entry per CDR3 protein. The profile shows some 400,000 distinct CDR3 sequences, more than 12% of them singletons. The sample was also reused in another study, on T cells in Graves' hyperthyroidism and ophthalmopathy.

Specimen: peripheral blood mononuclear cells (PBMCs), collected at new diagnosis, from a patient treated with antithyroid drugs. All receptors come from a woman aged 25 to 39 with Graves disease. Each CDR3 is given with its conserved first and last residue. D genes are given only for firm matches. Some rows mark clone size as missing; the rest say once, few, many or name a class of expanded clone.

j_gene	d_gene	v_gene	abundance	CDR3aa	CDR3nt
TRBJ1-2	TRBD1	TRBV6-2/TRBV6-3	-	CASSALGQVDKWGDGYTF	TGTGCCAGCAGTGCACTCGGACAGGTTGATAAGTGGGGGGATGGCTACACCTTC
TRBJ2-7	-	TRBV7-2	-	CASSLGGALYEQYF	TGTGCCAGCAGCTTGGGTGGGGCCCTCTACGAGCAGTACTTC
TRBJ2-5	-	TRBV11-3	few	CASSLAIPQTQYF	TGTGCCAGCAGCTTAGCAATCCCACAGACCCAGTACTTC
TRBJ2-3	-	TRBV7-2	many	CASSLAGLPYAQYF	TGTGCCAGCAGCTTAGCCGGACTGCCTTATGCGCAGTATTTT
TRBJ2-5	TRBD2	TRBV4-1	many	CASSQVNGREETQYF	TGCGCCAGCAGCCAAGTGAACGGGAGGGAAGAGACCCAGTACTTC
TRBJ2-1	-	TRBV12-3/TRBV12-4	-	CASSLRGAEYNEQFF	TGTGCCAGCAGCTTACGGGGGGCGGAGTACAATGAGCAGTTCTTC
TRBJ1-4	-	TRBV27	few	CASSFRVPTNEKLFF	TGTGCCAGCAGTTTCAGGGTCCCAACTAATGAAAAACTGTTTTTT
TRBJ2-2	TRBD2	TRBV5-6	-	CASSLVGTTHGELFF	TGTGCCAGCAGCTTGGTTGGGACTACACACGGGGAGCTGTTTTTT
TRBJ1-6	-	TRBV5-4	-	CASSPTVGLNSPLHF	TGTGCCAGCAGCCCGACGGTGGGACTCAATTCACCCCTCCACTTT
TRBJ2-1	-	TRBV7-9	many	CASSSSSTRPYPYNEQFF	TGTGCCAGCAGCTCCTCCTCGACTCGTCCCTACCCTTACAATGAGCAGTTCTTC
TRBJ2-5	-	TRBV6-5	-	CASSYSILRGALETQYF	TGTGCCAGCAGTTACTCGATACTTCGGGGGGCCCTTGAGACCCAGTACTTC
TRBJ2-1	TRBD2	TRBV20-1	many	CSAPGLTSANEQFF	TGCAGTGCTCCGGGTCTTACTAGCGCCAATGAGCAGTTCTTC
TRBJ2-1	-	TRBV3-1	many	CASSRPLGPSYNEQFF	TGTGCCAGCAGCCGCCCACTAGGTCCCTCCTACAATGAGCAGTTCTTC
TRBJ2-1	-	TRBV24-1	few	CATSPRLQGNEQFF	TGTGCCACCAGTCCCAGGTTACAAGGGAATGAGCAGTTCTTC
TRBJ2-1	-	TRBV20-1	-	CSALGQGKSNEQFF	TGCAGTGCTCTGGGGCAGGGGAAGAGCAATGAGCAGTTCTTC
TRBJ2-1	-	TRBV7-9	few	CASAIPYNEQFF	TGTGCCAGCGCCATACCCTACAATGAGCAGTTCTTC
TRBJ2-7	-	TRBV5-5	-	CASSLIGAYEQYF	TGTGCCAGCAGCTTGATAGGGGCCTACGAGCAGTACTTC
TRBJ2-7	-	TRBV20-1	many	CSAWDGPYEQYF	TGCAGTGCTTGGGACGGCCCCTACGAGCAGTACTTC